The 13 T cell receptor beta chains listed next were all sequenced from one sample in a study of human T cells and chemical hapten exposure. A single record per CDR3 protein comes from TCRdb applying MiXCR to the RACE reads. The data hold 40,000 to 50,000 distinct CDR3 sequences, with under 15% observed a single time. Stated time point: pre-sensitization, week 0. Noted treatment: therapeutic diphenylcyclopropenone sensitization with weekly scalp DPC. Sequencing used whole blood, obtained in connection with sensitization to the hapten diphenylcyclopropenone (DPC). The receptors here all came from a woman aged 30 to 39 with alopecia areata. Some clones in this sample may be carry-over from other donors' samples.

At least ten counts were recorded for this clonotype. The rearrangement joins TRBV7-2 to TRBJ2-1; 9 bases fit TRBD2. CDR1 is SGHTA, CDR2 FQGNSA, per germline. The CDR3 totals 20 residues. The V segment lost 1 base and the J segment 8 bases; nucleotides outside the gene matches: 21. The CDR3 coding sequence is TGTGCCAGCAGCTTAGGCGCCCGCGGTTTTGGCGGGAGGGCCCAACATGAGCAGTTCTTC. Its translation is CASSLGARGFGGRAQHEQFF.

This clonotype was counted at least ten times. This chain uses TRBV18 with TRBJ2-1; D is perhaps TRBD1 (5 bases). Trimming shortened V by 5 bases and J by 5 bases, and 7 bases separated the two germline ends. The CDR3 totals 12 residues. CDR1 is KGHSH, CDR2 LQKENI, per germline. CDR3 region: CASSNRNNEQFF. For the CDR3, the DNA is TGTGCCAGCTCAAACAGGAACAATGAGCAGTTCTTC.

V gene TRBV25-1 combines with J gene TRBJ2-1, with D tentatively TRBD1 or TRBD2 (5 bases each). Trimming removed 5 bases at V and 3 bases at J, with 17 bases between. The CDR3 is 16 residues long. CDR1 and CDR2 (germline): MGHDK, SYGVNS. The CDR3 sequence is CASSHLRGEDYNEQFF. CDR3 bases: TGTGCCAGCAGTCACCTTAGGGGAGAGGACTACAATGAGCAGTTCTTC.

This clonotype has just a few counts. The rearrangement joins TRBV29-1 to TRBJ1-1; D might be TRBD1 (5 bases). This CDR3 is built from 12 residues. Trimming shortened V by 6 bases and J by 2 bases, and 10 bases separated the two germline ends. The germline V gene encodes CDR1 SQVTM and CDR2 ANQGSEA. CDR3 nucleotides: TGCAGCGTCGGGGGTTTTAACACTGAAGCTTTCTTT. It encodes CSVGGFNTEAFF.

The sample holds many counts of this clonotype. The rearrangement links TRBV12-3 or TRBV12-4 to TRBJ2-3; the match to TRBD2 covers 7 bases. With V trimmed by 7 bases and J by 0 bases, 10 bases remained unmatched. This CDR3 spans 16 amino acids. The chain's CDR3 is CASMVGLAASTDTQYF. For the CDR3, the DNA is TGTGCCAGCATGGTGGGGCTAGCGGCTAGCACAGATACGCAGTATTTT.

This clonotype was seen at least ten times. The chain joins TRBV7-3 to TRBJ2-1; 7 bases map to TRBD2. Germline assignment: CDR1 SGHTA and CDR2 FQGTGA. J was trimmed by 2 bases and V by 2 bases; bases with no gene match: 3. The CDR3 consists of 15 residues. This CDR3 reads CASSLGRAAYNEQFF. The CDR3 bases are TGTGCCAGCAGCTTAGGGAGGGCCGCCTACAATGAGCAGTTCTTC.

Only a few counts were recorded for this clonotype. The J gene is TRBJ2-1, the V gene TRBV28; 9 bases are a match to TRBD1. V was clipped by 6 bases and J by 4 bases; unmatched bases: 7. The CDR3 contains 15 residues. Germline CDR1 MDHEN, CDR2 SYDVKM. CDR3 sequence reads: CASRPGTGSYNEQFF. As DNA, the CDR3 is TGTGCCAGCAGACCCGGGACAGGGTCGTACAATGAGCAGTTCTTC.

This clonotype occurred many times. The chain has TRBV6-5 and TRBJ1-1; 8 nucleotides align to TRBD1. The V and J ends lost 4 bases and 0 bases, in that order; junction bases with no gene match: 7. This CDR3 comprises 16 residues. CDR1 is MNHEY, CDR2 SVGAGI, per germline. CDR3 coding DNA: TGTGCCAGCAGTTCCACAGGGGGAGCTCTGAACACTGAAGCTTTCTTT. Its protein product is CASSSTGGALNTEAFF.

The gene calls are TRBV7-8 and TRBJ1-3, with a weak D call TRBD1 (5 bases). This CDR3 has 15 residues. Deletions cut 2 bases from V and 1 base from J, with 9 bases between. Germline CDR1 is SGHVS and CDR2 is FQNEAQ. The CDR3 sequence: CASSLIRGSGNTIYF. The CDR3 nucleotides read TGTGCCAGCAGCTTAATTCGGGGGTCTGGAAACACCATATATTTT. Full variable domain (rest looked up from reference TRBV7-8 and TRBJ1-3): GAGVSQSPRYKVAKRGQDVALRCDPISGHVSLFWYQQALGQGPEFLTYFQNEAQLDKSGLPSDRFFAERPEGSVSTLKIQRTQQEDSAVYLCASSLIRGSGNTIYFGEGSWLTVV.

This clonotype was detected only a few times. The CDR3 DNA is TGCAGTGCTAGAAGCTCCGCCGTCCATGAGCAGTTCTTC. Translated, it gives CSARSSAVHEQFF. J is TRBJ2-1 and V is TRBV20-1; no clear D. The CDR3 length is 13 residues. Germline V CDR1 and CDR2: DFQATT, SNEGSKA (reference sequence). Trimming stripped 2 bases from V and 8 bases from J, with 13 bases between.

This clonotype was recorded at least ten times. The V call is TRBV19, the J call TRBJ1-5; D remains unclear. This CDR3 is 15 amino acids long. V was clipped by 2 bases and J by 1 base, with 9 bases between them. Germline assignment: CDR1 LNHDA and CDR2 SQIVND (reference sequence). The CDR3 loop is CASSIKTLSNQPQHF. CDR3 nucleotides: TGTGCCAGTAGTATAAAGACCCTCAGCAATCAGCCCCAGCATTTT. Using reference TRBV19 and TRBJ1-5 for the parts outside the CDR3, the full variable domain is DGGITQSPKYLFRKEGQNVTLSCEQNLNHDAMYWYRQDPGQGLRLIYYSQIVNDFQKGDIAEGYSVSREKKESFPLTVTSAQKNPTAFYLCASSIKTLSNQPQHFGDGTRLSIL.

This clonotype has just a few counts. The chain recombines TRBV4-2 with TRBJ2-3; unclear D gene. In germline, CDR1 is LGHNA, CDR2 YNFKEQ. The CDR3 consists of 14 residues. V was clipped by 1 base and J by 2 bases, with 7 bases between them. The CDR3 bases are TGTGCCAGCAGCCAAGTGGGTTTCACAGATACGCAGTATTTT. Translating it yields CASSQVGFTDTQYF.

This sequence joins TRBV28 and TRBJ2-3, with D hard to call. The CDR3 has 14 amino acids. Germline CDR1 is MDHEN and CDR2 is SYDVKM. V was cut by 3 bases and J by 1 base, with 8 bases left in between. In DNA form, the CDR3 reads TGTGCCAGCAGTTTCCGGTTGGGCACAGATACGCAGTATTTT. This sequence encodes CASSFRLGTDTQYF.